These 6 T cell receptor beta chains came from one sample sequenced in a study of blood T cells in healthy people across ages. It was with a sample-barcoded 5' primer and a J-beta primer mix that a second PCR of roughly 7 to 12 cycles was run. TCRdb processed the 5' RACE reads anew with MiXCR; each CDR3 protein has one entry. The sample records around 940,000 distinct CDR3 sequences, 51% being singletons. The sequenced sample was blood. The receptors stem from a woman between 55 and 75 years old in good health.

This chain's CDR3 is CSATPAAGAYNEQFF. In nucleotides, the CDR3 is TGCAGTGCTACCCCGGCGGCGGGAGCATACAATGAGCAGTTCTTC. This sequence joins TRBV20-1 and TRBJ2-1; TRBD2 agrees at 7 bases. CDR1 and CDR2 from the germline V gene are DFQATT and SNEGSKA (reference sequence). The CDR3 is 15 residues long. Losses at the gene ends were 4 bases for V and 4 bases for J; bases not matched to a gene: 10.

The V call is TRBV7-9, the J call TRBJ2-7; D not resolved. Germline assignment: CDR1 SEHNR and CDR2 FQNEAQ (reference sequence). Between the trimmed V and J ends, which lost 5 bases and 6 bases, there was a span of 11 bases. This CDR3 comprises 12 residues. CDR3 sequence reads: CASSGRGAEQYF. The CDR3 DNA reads TGTGCCAGCAGCGGACGAGGAGCCGAGCAGTACTTC. The whole variable domain, remainder taken from reference TRBV7-9 and TRBJ2-7, is DTGVSQNPRHKITKRGQNVTFRCDPISEHNRLYWYRQTLGQGPEFLTYFQNEAQLEKSRLLSDRFSAERPKGSFSTLEIQRTEQGDSAMYLCASSGRGAEQYFGPGTRLTVT.

As for this clonotype: With a much larger clone just one base away, this may be a read error. V and J are TRBV20-1 and TRBJ2-5; 8 positions match TRBD2. The junction had 22 bases not matched to a gene; V was cut back by 5 bases and J by 11 bases. The CDR3 is made up of 16 amino acids. CDR1 and CDR2 (germline): DFQATT, SNEGSKA (reference sequence). CDR3 region: CSAPSLTSGGGVEQYF. In nucleotides, the CDR3 is TGCAGTGCTCCCTCGCTTACTAGCGGAGGTGGTGTTGAGCAGTACTTC.

This clonotype has at least ten counts. The chain recombines TRBV5-1 with TRBJ2-3; 7 nucleotides agree with TRBD1. The CDR3 sequence is 14 residues long. The germline V gene encodes CDR1 SGHRS and CDR2 YFSETQ. The V gene end was trimmed by 4 bases and the J gene end by 0 bases; junction bases not matched to a gene: 2. The CDR3 region has the DNA TGCGCCAGCAGCCAGGACAGGAGCACAGATACGCAGTATTTT. Its protein product is CASSQDRSTDTQYF.

Written as DNA, the CDR3 is TGTGCCAGCAGCCAAGATTTCGCCAGGGCCTACGAGCAGTACTTC. This translates into CASSQDFARAYEQYF. The rearrangement uses TRBV3-1 and TRBJ2-7; possible D gene TRBD1, 5 bases. Germline lookup yields CDR1 LGHDT and CDR2 YNNKEL (reference sequence). V lost 0 bases to trimming and J lost 2 bases, with 11 bases between them. The CDR3 covers 15 residues.

The rearrangement links TRBV27 to TRBJ2-5; 7 nucleotides agree with TRBD2. The J call is in doubt because the DNA end fits TRBJ2-7 better. The CDR3 length is 16 residues. The germline CDR1 and CDR2 sequences are MNHEY and SMNVEV (reference sequence). CDR3 sequence (DNA): TGTGCCAGCAGTTCATCCTTTGGCGGGGGAGTATACGAGCAGTACTTC. It yields the protein CASSSSFGGGVYEQYF.